Presented here are 22 T cell receptor beta chains from one specimen sequenced in a study of T cells after yellow fever vaccination. TCRdb recomputed calls from the 5' RACE reads with MiXCR, one row per CDR3 protein. This sample carries about 310,000 distinct CDR3 sequences, less than 4.5% of them seen once, and the ten largest clones take roughly a quarter. The sample in question was PBMCs, obtained on the day of the yellow fever booster vaccination. These receptors all come from a man between 18 and 29 years old who received the YFV17D yellow fever vaccine.

This clonotype was observed many times. As DNA, the CDR3 is TGCAGCTCGGGACCGAGGCAGGGGGCCCAGTACTTC. It encodes CSSGPRQGAQYF. The chain is built from TRBV29-1 and TRBJ2-5, with 7 bases fitting TRBD1. The V and J ends lost 8 bases and 9 bases, in that order; junction bases with no gene match: 12. The germline V gene has CDR1 SQVTM and CDR2 ANQGSEA. The CDR3 loop spans 12 amino acids.

The table lists this clonotype with many counts. This chain connects TRBV4-3 to TRBJ2-5; D is unclear. The CDR3 is made up of 15 amino acids. The V end was cut by 0 bases, the J end by 4 bases, with 12 bases between. CDR1 and CDR2 (germline): LGHNA, YSLEER. The CDR3 region has the DNA TGCGCCAGCAGCCAAGAGAAGGGCTGGGGAGAGACCCAGTACTTC. Translation gives CASSQEKGWGETQYF.

The rearrangement joins TRBV12-3 or TRBV12-4 to TRBJ2-3, with D perhaps TRBD1 (5 bases). Trimming pared 6 bases from V and 0 bases from J, leaving 16 bases between. The CDR3 spans 16 residues. This CDR3 is CASSQGVGFSTDTQYF. The DNA for the CDR3 is TGTGCCAGCAGCCAAGGGGTGGGATTTAGCACAGATACGCAGTATTTT.

This chain uses TRBV7-6 with TRBJ2-5; D not certain. Per the germline V gene, CDR1 is SGHVS and CDR2 is FNYEAQ. The CDR3 is made up of 14 amino acids. V was pared by 7 bases and J by 2 bases, with 14 bases between. CDR3 in amino acids: CASTKQTEQETQYF. CDR3 coding DNA: TGTGCCAGCACAAAACAAACCGAGCAAGAGACCCAGTACTTC.

This clonotype was detected many times. The chain uses TRBV18 and TRBJ1-1; D is unclear. The CDR3 runs 15 residues. Germline V lookup: CDR1 KGHSH, CDR2 LQKENI. The V and J ends lost 3 bases and 4 bases respectively, with 15 bases between them. DNA for the CDR3: TGTGCCAGCTCACCTTCCTCGGACTGGGGCACTGAAGCTTTCTTT. It encodes CASSPSSDWGTEAFF. Full variable domain (remainder filled in from reference TRBV18 and TRBJ1-1): NAGVMQNPRHLVRRRGQEARLRCSPMKGHSHVYWYRQLPEEGLKFMVYLQKENIIDESGMPKERFSAEFPKEGPSILRIQQVVRGDSAAYFCASSPSSDWGTEAFFGQGTRLTVV.

This clonotype has a count of ten or more. The chain links TRBV5-1 to TRBJ1-1; possible D gene TRBD1, 5 bases. Germline V CDR1 and CDR2: SGHRS, YFSETQ. The CDR3 totals 16 residues. V gave up 0 bases and J gave up 1 base, with 13 bases separating them. CDR3 sequence (DNA): TGCGCCAGCAGCTTGGCTCAGGGTATCGAGAACACTGAAGCTTTCTTT. It translates to CASSLAQGIENTEAFF.

This clonotype has a count of ten or more. The rearrangement links TRBV19 to TRBJ1-5, with D possibly TRBD1 on 5 matching bases. V was trimmed by 5 bases and J by 6 bases, leaving 11 bases between them. The CDR3 loop spans 13 amino acids. Germline V gene data show CDR1 as LNHDA and CDR2 as SQIVND (reference sequence). CDR3 coding DNA: TGTGCCAGTAGTGGGCAGGGTAGTCAGCCCCAGCATTTT. This translates into CASSGQGSQPQHF.

V and J are TRBV6-5 and TRBJ2-3; TRBD2 is a possible D gene (6 bases). Germline V gene data show CDR1 as MNHEY and CDR2 as SVGAGI. This CDR3 is built from 16 residues. V lost 6 bases to trimming and J lost 5 bases, with 21 bases between them. CDR3 nucleotides: TGTGCCAGCAGCCGCCAGACTAGTAGGGCTATAGATACGCAGTATTTT. Translating it yields CASSRQTSRAIDTQYF.

This clonotype has more than one count but fewer than ten. The CDR3 spells CSVARGQGLQETQYF. CDR3 sequence (DNA): TGCAGCGTGGCCCGAGGACAGGGCTTACAAGAGACCCAGTACTTC. This chain joins TRBV29-1 and TRBJ2-5, with TRBD1 matching over 8 bases. The length of the CDR3 is 15 residues. CDR1 SQVTM and CDR2 ANQGSEA come from the germline V gene. The ends lost 6 bases at V and 2 bases at J; junction bases unmatched: 11.

This clonotype was recorded a few times. J is TRBJ2-6 and V is TRBV20-1; weak D call: TRBD2 (6 bases). This CDR3 is built from 16 residues. Germline CDR1 is DFQATT and CDR2 is SNEGSKA (reference sequence). The V end was cut by 0 bases, the J end by 4 bases, with 13 bases between. The chain's CDR3 is CSARDGGKVGANVLTF. In DNA form, the CDR3 reads TGCAGTGCTAGAGATGGGGGGAAGGTAGGGGCCAACGTCCTGACTTTC.

In its sample, this clonotype was seen many times. The rearrangement links TRBV14 to TRBJ2-5, with D possibly matching TRBD1 (5 bases). The CDR3 extends over 15 amino acids. V dropped 0 bases and J dropped 5 bases, with 13 bases sitting between them. Germline lookup yields CDR1 SGHDN and CDR2 FVKESK. The CDR3 sequence: CASSQDRQWFETQYF. CDR3 DNA sequence: TGTGCCAGCAGCCAAGATAGACAGTGGTTCGAGACCCAGTACTTC.

This clonotype was counted a few times. This chain uses TRBV4-3 with TRBJ2-1; no definite D call. V was clipped by 0 bases and J by 7 bases, with 13 bases between them. This CDR3 spans 15 amino acids. CDR1 LGHNA and CDR2 YSLEER come from the germline V gene. The CDR3 DNA is TGCGCCAGCAGCCAAGATGAGCGCTTCGGTAATGAGCAGTTCTTC. This gives the protein CASSQDERFGNEQFF.

Ten or more counts support this clonotype. The chain combines TRBV5-4 with TRBJ2-4, with D perhaps TRBD1 or TRBD2 (6 bases each). This CDR3 is built from 15 residues. V lost 2 bases and J 2 bases, leaving 11 bases between the germline ends. The germline V gene has CDR1 SGHNT and CDR2 YYREEE (reference sequence). The CDR3 DNA sequence: TGTGCCAGCAGCTTCATGGGGGGCCCCAAAAACATTCAGTACTTC. It specifies CASSFMGGPKNIQYF. Drawing the rest from reference TRBV5-4 and TRBJ2-4, the complete variable domain is ETGVTQSPTHLIKTRGQQVTLRCSSQSGHNTVSWYQQALGQGPQFIFQYYREEENGRGNFPPRFSGLQFPNYSSELNVNALELDDSALYLCASSFMGGPKNIQYFGAGTRLSVL.

This clonotype was recorded many times. The chain combines TRBV5-1 with TRBJ1-1; TRBD1 matches 8 bases. This CDR3 has 17 amino acids. Germline loops: CDR1 SGHRS, CDR2 YFSETQ. With V trimmed by 4 bases and J by 0 bases, 11 bases remained unmatched. CDR3 nucleotide sequence: TGCGCCAGCAGCGCGTGGAACAGGGGGAGATTGAACACTGAAGCTTTCTTT. Its protein is CASSAWNRGRLNTEAFF.

In its sample, this clonotype was seen many times. The gene calls are TRBV7-8 and TRBJ1-3, with D perhaps matching TRBD1 (5 bases). Germline CDR1 SGHVS, CDR2 FQNEAQ. Trimming left V 5 bases short and J 0 bases short, with 17 bases between. The CDR3 runs 17 residues. DNA of the CDR3: TGTGCCAGCAGCCCCGCGGGGGTGAGGGCCTCTGGAAACACCATATATTTT. Translated, it gives CASSPAGVRASGNTIYF. Supplemented by reference TRBV7-8 and TRBJ1-3, the full variable domain reads GAGVSQSPRYKVAKRGQDVALRCDPISGHVSLFWYQQALGQGPEFLTYFQNEAQLDKSGLPSDRFFAERPEGSVSTLKIQRTQQEDSAVYLCASSPAGVRASGNTIYFGEGSWLTVV.

V and J are TRBV7-2 and TRBJ1-2, with 8 bases identical to TRBD1. From germline, CDR1 is SGHTA and CDR2 FQGNSA. V trimming: 5 bases; J trimming: 8 bases; junction bases outside the gene matches: 16. The CDR3 contains 16 residues. The CDR3 reads CASSQTRQGLNRGYTF. The DNA of the CDR3 is TGTGCCAGCAGCCAAACGAGACAGGGGCTCAATCGGGGCTACACCTTC.

This clonotype was seen ten or more times. The chain carries TRBV7-9 and TRBJ2-5; D remains ambiguous. The length of the CDR3 is 17 residues. CDR1 is SEHNR, CDR2 FQNEAQ, per germline (reference sequence). Trimming left V 1 base short and J 0 bases short, with 15 bases between. The CDR3 nucleotides are TGTGCCAGCAGCTTAGGAGTGGACGGAAAGTACCAAGAGACCCAGTACTTC. It codes for CASSLGVDGKYQETQYF.

The V call is TRBV13, the J call TRBJ2-7, with D unresolved. The V end lost 0 bases, the J end lost 0 bases, and 9 bases lay between the germline ends. Germline-derived CDR1 and CDR2 are PRHDT and FYEKMQ (reference sequence). The CDR3 has 15 amino acids. CDR3 DNA: TGTGCCAGCAGCTTAGGGGACCGTAGCTCCTACGAGCAGTACGTC. It yields the protein CASSLGDRSSYEQYV.

This clonotype was seen repeatedly, ten times or more. The J gene is TRBJ2-3, the V gene TRBV20-1, with D perhaps TRBD2 (6 bases). The germline CDR1 and CDR2 sequences are DFQATT and SNEGSKA (reference sequence). The CDR3 spans 16 residues. The V gene lost 1 base and the J gene lost 3 bases, with 17 bases spanning the gap. CDR3 sequence: CSARGSAGGATDTQYF. For the CDR3, the DNA is TGCAGTGCTAGAGGGAGCGCGGGCGGGGCAACAGATACGCAGTATTTT.

This clonotype was observed a few times. This chain joins TRBV18 and TRBJ1-1; D remains ambiguous. CDR3 length equals 14 residues. Per the germline V gene, CDR1 is KGHSH and CDR2 is LQKENI. Trimming shortened V by 2 bases and J by 0 bases, and 7 bases separated the two germline ends. CDR3 amino acids: CASSPVVVNTEAFF. The CDR3 nucleotides read TGTGCCAGCTCACCAGTGGTTGTGAACACTGAAGCTTTCTTT.

This clonotype was detected only a few times. The rearrangement joins TRBV29-1 to TRBJ2-6, with D perhaps matching TRBD1 (6 bases). The CDR3 extends over 12 amino acids. Germline loops: CDR1 SQVTM, CDR2 ANQGSEA. Deletions cut 6 bases from V and 8 bases from J, with 11 bases between. CDR3 DNA sequence: TGCAGCGTGACACAGGGACCCAACGTCCTGACTTTC. As protein: CSVTQGPNVLTF.

The chain uses TRBV12-3 or TRBV12-4 and TRBJ2-3; TRBD2 matches at 8 bases. After removal of 3 bases from V and 3 bases from J, the junction contained 5 bases not matched to a gene. The CDR3 runs 15 residues. The CDR3 DNA reads as TGTGCCAGCAGTTTCTCGAGCGGGGGAACAGATACGCAGTATTTT. This translates into CASSFSSGGTDTQYF.